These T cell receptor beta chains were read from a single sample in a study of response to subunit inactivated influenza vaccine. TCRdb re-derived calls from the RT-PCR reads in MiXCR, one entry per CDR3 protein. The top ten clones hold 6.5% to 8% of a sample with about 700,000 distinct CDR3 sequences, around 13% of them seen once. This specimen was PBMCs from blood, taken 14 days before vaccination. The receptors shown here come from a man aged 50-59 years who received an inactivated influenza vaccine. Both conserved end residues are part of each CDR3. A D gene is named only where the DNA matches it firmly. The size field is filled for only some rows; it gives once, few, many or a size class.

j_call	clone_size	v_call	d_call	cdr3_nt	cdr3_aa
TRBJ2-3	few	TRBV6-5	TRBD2	TGTGCCAGCAGTAAAGGAGGGAGGGAGTATTTT	CASSKGGREYF
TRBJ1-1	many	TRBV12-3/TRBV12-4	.	TGTGCCAGCAGTCCCGGATTACAGGGTCGGGGCACTGAAGCTTTCTTT	CASSPGLQGRGTEAFF
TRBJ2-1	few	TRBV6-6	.	TGTGCCAGCGGGGATAATGAGCAGTTCTTC	CASGDNEQFF
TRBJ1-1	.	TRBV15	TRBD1	TGTGCCACCAGCAGAGATCCAGGGGGATACACTGAAGCTTTCTTT	CATSRDPGGYTEAFF
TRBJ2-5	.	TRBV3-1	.	TGTGCCAGCAGCCAACGGGGGCGTAGACAAGAGACCCAGTACTTC	CASSQRGRRQETQYF
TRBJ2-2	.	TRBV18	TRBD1	TGTGCCAGCTCACCACGGACATTGGGACAGGGGGCGCGAGGGGAGCTGTTTTTT	CASSPRTLGQGARGELFF
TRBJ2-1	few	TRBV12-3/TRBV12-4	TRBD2	TGTGCCAGCAGCCCAGGACTAGCGGGGGGGTTCAATGAGCAGTTCTTC	CASSPGLAGGFNEQFF
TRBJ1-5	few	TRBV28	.	TGTGCCAGCAGTTCCCCAGACAGGAGCAATCAGCCCCAGCATTTT	CASSSPDRSNQPQHF
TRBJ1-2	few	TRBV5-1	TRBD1	TGCGCCAGCAGCGCCGAGGGGGCTGGCTATGGCTACACCTTC	CASSAEGAGYGYTF
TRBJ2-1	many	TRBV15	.	TGTGCCACCAGCGGATGGGTAGAGTCGGCGTCCTACAATGAGCAGTTCTTC	CATSGWVESASYNEQFF
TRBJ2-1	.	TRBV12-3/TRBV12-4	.	TGTGCCAGCAGACCTAGAACAGGGCATGAGCAGTTCTTC	CASRPRTGHEQFF
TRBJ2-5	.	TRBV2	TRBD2	TGTGCCAGCCTTCCTGGGACTAGCCGAGAGACCCAGTACTTC	CASLPGTSRETQYF
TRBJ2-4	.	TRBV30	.	TGTGCCTGGAGTGTACCGGGCGAAAACATTCAGTACTTC	CAWSVPGENIQYF
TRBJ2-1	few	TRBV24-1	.	TGTGCCACCAGTGGGGAGGCAAGCTCCTACAATGAGCAGTTCTTC	CATSGEASSYNEQFF
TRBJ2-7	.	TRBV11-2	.	TGTGCCAGCAGCATAGGACACGAGCAGTACTTC	CASSIGHEQYF
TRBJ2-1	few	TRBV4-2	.	TGTGCCAGCAGCCAAGATAACCTAGCCACCTACAATGAGCAGTTCTTC	CASSQDNLATYNEQFF
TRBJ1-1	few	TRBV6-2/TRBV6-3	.	TGTGCCAGCAGGCCAGAGGGGTGGAGTGGTACTGAAGCTTTCTTT	CASRPEGWSGTEAFF
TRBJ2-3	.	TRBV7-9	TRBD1	TGTGCCAGCAGCACCGGGACAGGGGGAACAGATACGCAGTATTTT	CASSTGTGGTDTQYF
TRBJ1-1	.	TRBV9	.	TGTGCCAGCAGCGTAGATAACACGAACACTGAAGCTTTCTTT	CASSVDNTNTEAFF
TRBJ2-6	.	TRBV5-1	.	TGCGCCAGCAGCCGACGGTACTCTGGGGCCAACGTCCTGACTTTC	CASSRRYSGANVLTF
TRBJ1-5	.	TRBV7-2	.	TGTGCCAGCAGCGTAAACCAGGACCCCGGAATGGGGCCCCAGCATTTT	CASSVNQDPGMGPQHF
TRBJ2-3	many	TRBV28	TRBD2	TGTGCCAGCAGTTTCGTTCTTCGGTTGGATTCGACTAGCCTCACAGATACGCAGTATTTT	CASSFVLRLDSTSLTDTQYF
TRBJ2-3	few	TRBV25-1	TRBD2	TGTGCCAGCAGTGACCCAGGCGCGGGAGTGGCAGATACGCAGTATTTT	CASSDPGAGVADTQYF
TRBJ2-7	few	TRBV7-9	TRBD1	TGTGCCAGCAGCTTATCCCGGGACAGGGTTTCCTACGAGCAGTACTTC	CASSLSRDRVSYEQYF
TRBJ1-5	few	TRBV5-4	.	TGTGCCAGCAGCTTGCGCGAGGTTCTGGGGGATTATAGCAATCAGCCCCAGCATTTT	CASSLREVLGDYSNQPQHF
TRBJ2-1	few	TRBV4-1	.	TGCGCCAGCAGCCAAGTCGGGTCAGGGTACAATGAGCAGTTCTTC	CASSQVGSGYNEQFF
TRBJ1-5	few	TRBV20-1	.	TGCAGTGCTACCGTTAGCAATCAGCCCCAGCATTTT	CSATVSNQPQHF
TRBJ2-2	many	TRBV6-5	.	TGTGCCAGCAGTTCGCGGGGACCCTTGAACACCGGGGAGCTGTTTTTT	CASSSRGPLNTGELFF
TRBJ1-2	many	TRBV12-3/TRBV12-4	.	TGTGCCAGCAGTTTAGCGGTGAGCTATGGCTACACCTTC	CASSLAVSYGYTF
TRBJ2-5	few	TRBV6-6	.	TGTGCCAGCAGCCGGACGGGGGTAAAGACCCAGTACTTC	CASSRTGVKTQYF
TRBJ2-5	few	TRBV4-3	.	TGCGCCAGCAGCCAAGATGGTGGGGAGACCCAGTACTTC	CASSQDGGETQYF
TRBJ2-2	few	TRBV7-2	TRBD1	TGTGCCAGCAGCGAGACAGGGGGTCACACCGGGGAGCTGTTTTTT	CASSETGGHTGELFF
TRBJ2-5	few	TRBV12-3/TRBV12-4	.	TGTGCCAGCAGTTTCCGGGGGGCCCACCCATCGGAGACCCAGTACTTC	CASSFRGAHPSETQYF
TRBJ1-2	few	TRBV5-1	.	TGCGCCAGCAGCTTGGAGTGGGCGGCCGATCGTGGCTACACCTTC	CASSLEWAADRGYTF
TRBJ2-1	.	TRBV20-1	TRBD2	TGCAGTGCCGGAATAGCGGGGGGGGCTGATGAGCAGTTCTTC	CSAGIAGGADEQFF
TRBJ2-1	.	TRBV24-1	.	TGTGCCACCAGTGATAATAGCGGAACAGGGGAGCAGTTCTTC	CATSDNSGTGEQFF
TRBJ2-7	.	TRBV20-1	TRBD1	TGCAGTGCTAACCAAGGGGGCTTCTCCTACGAGCAGTACTTC	CSANQGGFSYEQYF
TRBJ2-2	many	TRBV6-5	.	TGTGCCAGCAGTTATGGACGGACGCATACCGGGGAGCTGTTTTTT	CASSYGRTHTGELFF
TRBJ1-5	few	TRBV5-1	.	TGCGCCAGCAGGGAGTCTTATAGCAATCAGCCCCAGCATTTT	CASRESYSNQPQHF
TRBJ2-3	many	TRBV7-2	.	TGTGCCAGCAGCTTTTGGGGTAGCACAGATACGCAGTATTTT	CASSFWGSTDTQYF
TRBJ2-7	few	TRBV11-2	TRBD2	TGTGCCAGCAGCCCAGACCCGGGACTAGCGGGAGGGCCGGGGTCGTACGAGCAGTACTTC	CASSPDPGLAGGPGSYEQYF
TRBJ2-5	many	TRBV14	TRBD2	TGTGCCAGCAGTCCAAGCGGGGGGGCCCAGGAGACCCAGTACTTC	CASSPSGGAQETQYF
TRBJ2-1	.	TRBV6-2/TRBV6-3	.	TGTGCCAGCAGTTACTTGCGGTTCCCAGCCTACAATGAGCAGTTCTTC	CASSYLRFPAYNEQFF
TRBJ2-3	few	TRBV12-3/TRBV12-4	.	TGTGCCAGCACCCCCCGCCGCGGCAGGTTAACAGATACGCAGTATTTT	CASTPRRGRLTDTQYF